This paragraph covers one TCR beta chain sequence. The antigen is undetermined. Treatment: roughly 18 received Ad26.COV2.S at low or high dose, single or two shots; about 5 received placebo; per-sample allocation not given. Sampling occurred on day 63 after the first vaccine or placebo injection. This record comes from a study of Ad26.COV2.S vaccination and SARS-CoV-2 variants. Turning to the study itself: Into the muscle, Ad26.COV2.S was dosed once or twice, 56 days apart.

This table comes from immunoSEQ multiplex PCR, and its TCRdb copy is limited to in-frame clones, with some not included. This sample carries over 400,000 clones, about nine tenths of them seen once, and the ten largest clones take 1.5% to 2%. Study results and caveats: Analyses of TCR breadth and depth may have underestimated total T cell responses.

This clonotype was sampled from a person between 18 and 59 years old who received the Ad26.COV2.S COVID-19 vaccine or a placebo. The sequencing here drew on peripheral blood, taken in a trial of Ad26.COV2.S vaccine versus placebo.

CDR3 DNA: TGCGCCAGCAGCTTGGAACTAGCGGCCTACAATGAGCAGTTCTTC. As protein: CASSLELAAYNEQFF. The J gene is TRBJ2-1, the V gene TRBV5-1; 8 positions agree with TRBD2. With 0 bases clipped from V and 2 bases from J, the junction kept 1 base outside the gene matches. Germline lookup yields CDR1 SGHRS and CDR2 YFSETQ. The length of the CDR3 is 15 residues.